This T cell receptor beta chain comes out of a study of cytomegalovirus exposure and HLA in healthy donors. On the study more broadly: The use of the same platform for the 120 validation repertoires and the roughly 680 first-cohort repertoires was reported by a later analysis.

The donors were in the roughly 110-subject validation cohort; that cohort was separate from the roughly 730-subject first cohort. With regard to this clone: Its specificity is not known.

Profiling relied on immunoSEQ multiplex PCR, and the TCRdb table lists in-frame clones only, not all of them. The sample lists about 120,000 clones, 89% seen once, with about 2% in the top ten. Whole-study findings and limits: As was reported, the classifier diagnosed cytomegalovirus status with high specificity and sensitivity.

The material sequenced was PBMCs. The TCR was taken from a young woman in good health and CMV-seronegative.

CDR3 region: CAARTSGKDEQFF. For the CDR3, the DNA is TGTGCCGCCAGGACTAGCGGGAAGGATGAGCAGTTCTTC. The genes are TRBV10-3 and TRBJ2-1, with 12 bases matching TRBD2. Germline CDR1 reads ENHRY; CDR2 reads SYGVKD. The CDR3 length is 13 residues. The junction had 7 bases not matched to a gene; V was cut back by 11 bases and J by 8 bases.